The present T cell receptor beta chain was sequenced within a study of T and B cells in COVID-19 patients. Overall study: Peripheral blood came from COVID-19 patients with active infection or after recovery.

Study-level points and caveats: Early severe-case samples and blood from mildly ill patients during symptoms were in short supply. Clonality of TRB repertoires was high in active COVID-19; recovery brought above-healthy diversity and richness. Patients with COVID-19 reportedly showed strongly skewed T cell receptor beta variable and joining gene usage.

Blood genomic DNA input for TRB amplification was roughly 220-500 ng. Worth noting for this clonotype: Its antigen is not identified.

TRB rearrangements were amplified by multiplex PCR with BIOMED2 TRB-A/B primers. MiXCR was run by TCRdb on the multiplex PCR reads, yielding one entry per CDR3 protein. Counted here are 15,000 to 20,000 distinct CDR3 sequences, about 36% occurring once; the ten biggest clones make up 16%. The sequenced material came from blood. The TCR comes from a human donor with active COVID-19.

CDR3 residues: CASSLTLAGGPVEQYF. Written as DNA, the CDR3 is TGTGCCAGCAGTTTAACCCTAGCGGGGGGGCCCGTCGAGCAGTACTTC. The rearrangement joins TRBV6-5 to TRBJ2-7, with 12 nucleotides matching TRBD2. Germline CDR1 is MNHEY and CDR2 is SVGAGI. The V gene end was trimmed by 4 bases and the J gene end by 6 bases; junction bases not matched to a gene: 10. The CDR3 runs 16 residues.